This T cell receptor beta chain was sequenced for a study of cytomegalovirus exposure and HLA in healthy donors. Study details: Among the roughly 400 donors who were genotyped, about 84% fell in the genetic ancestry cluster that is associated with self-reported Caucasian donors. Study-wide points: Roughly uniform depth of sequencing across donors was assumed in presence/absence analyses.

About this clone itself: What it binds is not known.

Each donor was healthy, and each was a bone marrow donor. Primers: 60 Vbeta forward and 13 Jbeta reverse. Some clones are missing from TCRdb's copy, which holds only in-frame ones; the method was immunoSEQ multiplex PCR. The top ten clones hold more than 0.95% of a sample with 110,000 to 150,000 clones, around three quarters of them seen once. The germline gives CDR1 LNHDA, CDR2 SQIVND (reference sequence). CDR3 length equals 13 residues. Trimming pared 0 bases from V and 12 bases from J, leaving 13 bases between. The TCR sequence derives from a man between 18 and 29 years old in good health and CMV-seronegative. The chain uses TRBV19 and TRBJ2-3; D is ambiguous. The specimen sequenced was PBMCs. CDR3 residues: CASSIDRQRLQYF. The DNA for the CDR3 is TGTGCCAGTAGTATAGACCGGCAGCGTCTTCAGTATTTT.